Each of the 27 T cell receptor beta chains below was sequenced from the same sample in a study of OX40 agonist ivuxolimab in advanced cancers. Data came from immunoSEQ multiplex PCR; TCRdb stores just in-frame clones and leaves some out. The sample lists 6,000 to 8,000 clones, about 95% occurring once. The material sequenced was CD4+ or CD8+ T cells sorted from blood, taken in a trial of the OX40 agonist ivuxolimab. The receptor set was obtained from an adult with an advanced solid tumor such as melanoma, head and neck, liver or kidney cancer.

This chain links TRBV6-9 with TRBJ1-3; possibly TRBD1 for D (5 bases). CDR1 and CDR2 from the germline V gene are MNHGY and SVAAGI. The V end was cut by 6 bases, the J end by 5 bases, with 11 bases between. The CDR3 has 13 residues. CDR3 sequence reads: CASRPGARNTIYF. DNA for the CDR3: TGTGCCAGCAGGCCCGGGGCAAGAAACACCATATATTTT.

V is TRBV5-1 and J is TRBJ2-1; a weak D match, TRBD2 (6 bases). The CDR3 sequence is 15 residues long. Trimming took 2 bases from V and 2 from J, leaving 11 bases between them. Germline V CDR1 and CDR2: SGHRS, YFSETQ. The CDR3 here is CASSFGGEAYNEQFF. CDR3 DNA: TGCGCCAGCAGCTTCGGCGGGGAAGCCTACAATGAGCAGTTCTTC.

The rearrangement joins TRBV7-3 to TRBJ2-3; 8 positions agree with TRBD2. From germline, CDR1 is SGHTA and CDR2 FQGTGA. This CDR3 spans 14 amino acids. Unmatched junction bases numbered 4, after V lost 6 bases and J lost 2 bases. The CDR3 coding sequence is TGTGCCAGCAGGATAGCGGGAAACACAGATACGCAGTATTTT. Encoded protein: CASRIAGNTDTQYF.

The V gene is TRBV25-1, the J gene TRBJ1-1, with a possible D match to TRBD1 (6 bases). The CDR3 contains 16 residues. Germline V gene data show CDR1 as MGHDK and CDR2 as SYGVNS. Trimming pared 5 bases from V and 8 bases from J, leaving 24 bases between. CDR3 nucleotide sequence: TGTGCCAGCAGTTCTATTGGGGGACAACGAGGAACCGAAGCTTTCTTT. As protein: CASSSIGGQRGTEAFF.

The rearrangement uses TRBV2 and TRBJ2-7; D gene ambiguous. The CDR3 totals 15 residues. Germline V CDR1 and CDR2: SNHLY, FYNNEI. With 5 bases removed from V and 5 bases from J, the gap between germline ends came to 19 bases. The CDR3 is CASSLQDKNPHEQYF. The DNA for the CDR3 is TGTGCCAGCAGTCTGCAGGATAAGAACCCCCACGAGCAGTACTTC.

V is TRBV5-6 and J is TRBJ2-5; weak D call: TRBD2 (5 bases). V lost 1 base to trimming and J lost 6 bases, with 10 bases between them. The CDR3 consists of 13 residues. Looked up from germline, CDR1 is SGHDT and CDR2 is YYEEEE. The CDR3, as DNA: TGTGCCAGCAGCTTGTCTAGCCTCCAGACCCAGTACTTC. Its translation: CASSLSSLQTQYF.

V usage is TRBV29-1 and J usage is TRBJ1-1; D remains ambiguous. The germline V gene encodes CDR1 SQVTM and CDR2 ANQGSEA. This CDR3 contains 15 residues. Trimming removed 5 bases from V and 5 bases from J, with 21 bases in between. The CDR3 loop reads CSVPFTGPGETEAFF. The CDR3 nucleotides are TGCAGCGTTCCTTTTACGGGCCCCGGGGAGACTGAAGCTTTCTTT.

The CDR3: CASSIGASGMYEQFF. The CDR3 DNA is TGTGCCAGTAGTATCGGGGCTAGCGGGATGTATGAGCAGTTCTTC. V gene TRBV19 combines with J gene TRBJ2-1, with TRBD2 identical over 9 bases. The J segment lost 8 bases and the V segment lost 3 bases, leaving 8 bases of the junction unmatched. The CDR3 spans 15 residues. CDR1 is LNHDA, CDR2 SQIVND, per germline (reference sequence).

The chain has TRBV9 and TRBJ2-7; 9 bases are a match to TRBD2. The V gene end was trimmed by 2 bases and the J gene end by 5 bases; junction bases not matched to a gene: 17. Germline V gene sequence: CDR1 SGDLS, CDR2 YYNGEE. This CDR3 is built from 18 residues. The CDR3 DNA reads TGTGCCAGCAGCGTCTCGCCCCTAGCGGGACCCCCTCCCCACGAGCAGTACTTC. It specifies CASSVSPLAGPPPHEQYF.

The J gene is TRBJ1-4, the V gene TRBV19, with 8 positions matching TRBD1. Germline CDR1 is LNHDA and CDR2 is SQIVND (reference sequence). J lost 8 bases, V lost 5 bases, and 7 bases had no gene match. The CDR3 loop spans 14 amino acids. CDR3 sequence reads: CASSWTGQGEKLFF. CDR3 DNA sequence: TGTGCCAGTAGTTGGACAGGGCAAGGCGAAAAACTGTTTTTT.

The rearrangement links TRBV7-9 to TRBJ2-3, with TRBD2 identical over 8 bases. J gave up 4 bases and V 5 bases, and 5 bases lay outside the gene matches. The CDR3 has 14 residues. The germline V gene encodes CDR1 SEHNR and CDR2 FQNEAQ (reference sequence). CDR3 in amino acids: CASSPGLVADTQYF. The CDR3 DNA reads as TGTGCCAGCAGCCCGGGACTAGTGGCAGATACGCAGTATTTT.

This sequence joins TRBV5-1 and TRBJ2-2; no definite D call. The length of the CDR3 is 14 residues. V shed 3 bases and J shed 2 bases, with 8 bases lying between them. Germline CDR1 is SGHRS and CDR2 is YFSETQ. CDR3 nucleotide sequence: TGCGCCAGCAGCTACTACCCTAACACCGGGGAGCTGTTTTTT. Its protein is CASSYYPNTGELFF.

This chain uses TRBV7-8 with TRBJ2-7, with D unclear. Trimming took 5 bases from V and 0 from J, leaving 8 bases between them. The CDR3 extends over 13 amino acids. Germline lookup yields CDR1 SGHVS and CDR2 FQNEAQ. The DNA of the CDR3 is TGTGCCAGCAGCCCCGTGGTCTCCTACGAGCAGTACTTC. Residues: CASSPVVSYEQYF.

Written as DNA, the CDR3 is TGTGCCAGCAGCCCCCTCTCCACAGATACGCAGTATTTT. As protein: CASSPLSTDTQYF. The chain employs TRBV9 and TRBJ2-3; no firm D call. In germline, CDR1 is SGDLS, CDR2 YYNGEE. Trimming shortened V by 4 bases and J by 2 bases, and 8 bases separated the two germline ends. The length of the CDR3 is 13 residues.

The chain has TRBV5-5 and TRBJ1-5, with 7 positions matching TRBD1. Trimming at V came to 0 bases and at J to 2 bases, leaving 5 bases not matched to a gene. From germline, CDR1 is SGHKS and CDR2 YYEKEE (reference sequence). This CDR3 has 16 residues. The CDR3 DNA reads TGTGCCAGCAGCTTGGGGGCAGGGGGAGGCAATCAGCCCCAGCATTTT. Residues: CASSLGAGGGNQPQHF.

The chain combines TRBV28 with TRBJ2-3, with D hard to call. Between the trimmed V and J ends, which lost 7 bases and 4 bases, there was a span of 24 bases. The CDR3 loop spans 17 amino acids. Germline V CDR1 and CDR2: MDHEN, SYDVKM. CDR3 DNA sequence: TGTGCCAGCACCTCACCCCTTGGATTAGCTGACGCAGATACGCAGTATTTT. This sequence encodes CASTSPLGLADADTQYF.

CDR3 DNA sequence: TGTGCCACCAGGATCTCCGGGACTAGCCTAAAGGGCGGGGAGCTGTTTTTT. As protein: CATRISGTSLKGGELFF. V is TRBV10-3 and J is TRBJ2-2, with TRBD2 identical over 9 bases. The CDR3 runs 17 residues. CDR1 and CDR2 from the germline V gene are ENHRY and SYGVKD. Losses at the gene ends were 10 bases for V and 7 bases for J; bases not matched to a gene: 19.

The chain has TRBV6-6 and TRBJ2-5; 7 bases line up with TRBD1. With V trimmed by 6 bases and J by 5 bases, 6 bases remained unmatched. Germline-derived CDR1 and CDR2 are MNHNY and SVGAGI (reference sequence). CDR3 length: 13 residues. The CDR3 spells CASSRDRTETQYF. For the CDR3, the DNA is TGTGCCAGCAGCAGGGACAGAACGGAGACCCAGTACTTC.

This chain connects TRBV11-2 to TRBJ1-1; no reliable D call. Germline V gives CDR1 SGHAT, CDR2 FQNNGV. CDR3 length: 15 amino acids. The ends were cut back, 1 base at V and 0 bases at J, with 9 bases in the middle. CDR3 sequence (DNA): TGTGCCAGCAGCTTAGGTCGCACCATGAACACTGAAGCTTTCTTT. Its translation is CASSLGRTMNTEAFF.

CDR3 region: CSVSDLSYGYTF. CDR3 bases: TGCAGCGTTTCGGACCTATCCTATGGCTACACCTTC. The chain recombines TRBV29-1 with TRBJ1-2, with no clear D. V was shortened by 5 bases and J by 4 bases, with 11 bases between the two germline ends. The CDR3 length is 12 residues. Germline-derived CDR1 and CDR2 are SQVTM and ANQGSEA.

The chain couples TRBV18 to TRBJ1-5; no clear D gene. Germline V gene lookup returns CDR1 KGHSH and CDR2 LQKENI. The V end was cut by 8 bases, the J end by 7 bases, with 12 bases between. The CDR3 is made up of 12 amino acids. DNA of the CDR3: TGTGCCAGCCCCGTTATCGGGCAGCCCCAGCATTTT. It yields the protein CASPVIGQPQHF.

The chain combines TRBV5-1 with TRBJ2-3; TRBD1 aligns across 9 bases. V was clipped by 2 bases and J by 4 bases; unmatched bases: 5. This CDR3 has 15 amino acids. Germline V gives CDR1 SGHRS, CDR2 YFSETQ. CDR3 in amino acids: CASSFGDREADTQYF. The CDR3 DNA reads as TGCGCCAGCAGCTTTGGGGACAGGGAGGCAGATACGCAGTATTTT. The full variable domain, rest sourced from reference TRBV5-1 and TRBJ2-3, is KAGVTQTPRYLIKTRGQQVTLSCSPISGHRSVSWYQQTPGQGLQFLFEYFSETQRNKGNFPGRFSGRQFSNSRSEMNVSTLELGDSALYLCASSFGDREADTQYFGPGTRLTVL.

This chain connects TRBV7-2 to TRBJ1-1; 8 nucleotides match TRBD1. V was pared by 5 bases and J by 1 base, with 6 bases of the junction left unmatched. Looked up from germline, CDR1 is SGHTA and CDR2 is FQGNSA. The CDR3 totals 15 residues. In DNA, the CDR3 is TGTGCCAGCAGCCAGGGGACAGGAACGAACACTGAAGCTTTCTTT. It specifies CASSQGTGTNTEAFF.

The CDR3 sequence is CASSQALVNTEAFF. CDR3 DNA sequence: TGTGCCAGCAGCCAAGCATTGGTGAACACTGAAGCTTTCTTT. The chain has TRBV4-2 and TRBJ1-1; D gene uncertain. From germline, CDR1 is LGHNA and CDR2 YNFKEQ. This CDR3 contains 14 residues. Trimming stripped 1 base from V and 0 bases from J, with 6 bases between.

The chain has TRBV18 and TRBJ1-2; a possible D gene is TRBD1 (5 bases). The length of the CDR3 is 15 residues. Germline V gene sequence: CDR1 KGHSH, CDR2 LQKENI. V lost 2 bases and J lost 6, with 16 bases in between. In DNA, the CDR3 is TGTGCCAGCTCACCATCGGGCAGGGCTGGGAATGGCTACACCTTC. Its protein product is CASSPSGRAGNGYTF.

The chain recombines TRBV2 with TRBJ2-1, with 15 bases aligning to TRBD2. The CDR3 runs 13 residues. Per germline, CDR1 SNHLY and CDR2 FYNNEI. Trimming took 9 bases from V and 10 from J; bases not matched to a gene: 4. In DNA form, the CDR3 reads TGTGCCAGTGCGGGACTAGCGGGAGGCGAGCAGTTCTTC. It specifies CASAGLAGGEQFF.

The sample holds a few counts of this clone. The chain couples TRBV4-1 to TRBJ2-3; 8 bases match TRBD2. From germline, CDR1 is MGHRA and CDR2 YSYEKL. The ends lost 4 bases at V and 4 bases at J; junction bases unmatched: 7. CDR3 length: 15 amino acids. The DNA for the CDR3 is TGCGCCAGCAGCCTTCGTAGCGGGGTGGCAGATACGCAGTATTTT. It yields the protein CASSLRSGVADTQYF.